Listed below are T cell receptor beta chains from one sample, sequenced in a study of blood T cell repertoires in COVID-19. TCRdb's table, derived via immunoSEQ multiplex PCR, lists solely in-frame clones and lacks some. This sample has more than 200,000 clones; 86% occur once, and the top ten carry about 1.6%. Sequenced input: PBMCs or T cells enriched from blood (not recorded which). These receptors were obtained from a man aged 35 to 55 who had recovered from COVID-19. Each CDR3 is given with its conserved first and last residue. D genes are given only for firm matches. Not all rows give a size; the values are once, few, many and, for expanded clones, a class.

d_gene: TRBD2
v_gene: TRBV7-2
j_gene: TRBJ2-7
abundance: NA
CDR3aa: CASSSSGGAFYEQYF
CDR3nt: TGTGCCAGCAGCTCTAGCGGGGGGGCCTTCTACGAGCAGTACTTC

d_gene: NA
v_gene: TRBV12-3/TRBV12-4
j_gene: TRBJ2-2
abundance: NA
CDR3aa: CASTGVGELFF
CDR3nt: TGTGCCAGCACCGGGGTCGGGGAGCTGTTTTTT

d_gene: TRBD2
v_gene: TRBV7-9
j_gene: TRBJ2-2
abundance: NA
CDR3aa: CASSRTSRANTGELFF
CDR3nt: TGTGCCAGCAGCAGGACTAGTCGAGCGAACACCGGGGAGCTGTTTTTT

d_gene: NA
v_gene: TRBV6-2/TRBV6-3
j_gene: TRBJ2-7
abundance: once
CDR3aa: CASSSAGSYGQYF
CDR3nt: TGTGCCAGCAGTTCCGCAGGATCTTACGGGCAGTACTTC

d_gene: TRBD1
v_gene: TRBV25-1
j_gene: TRBJ1-1
abundance: NA
CDR3aa: CASKVMDREDTEAFF
CDR3nt: TGTGCCAGCAAAGTCATGGACAGGGAAGACACTGAAGCTTTCTTT

d_gene: TRBD1
v_gene: TRBV9
j_gene: TRBJ1-2
abundance: once
CDR3aa: CASSVSSVQGALPNYGYTF
CDR3nt: TGTGCCAGCAGCGTATCCTCCGTACAGGGGGCACTACCTAACTATGGCTACACCTTC

d_gene: NA
v_gene: TRBV21-1
j_gene: TRBJ2-1
abundance: NA
CDR3aa: CASSKEWGPSSYNEQFF
CDR3nt: TGTGCCAGCAGCAAAGAATGGGGCCCTAGCTCCTACAATGAGCAGTTCTTC

d_gene: NA
v_gene: TRBV18
j_gene: TRBJ1-1
abundance: NA
CDR3aa: CASSPRLREGLEAFF
CDR3nt: TGTGCCAGCTCACCACGGCTCCGGGAGGGTCTTGAAGCTTTCTTT

d_gene: NA
v_gene: TRBV19
j_gene: TRBJ2-3
abundance: NA
CDR3aa: CASSEDVIGSGTDTQYF
CDR3nt: TGTGCCAGTAGCGAGGATGTGATCGGGTCGGGCACAGATACGCAGTATTTT

d_gene: TRBD2
v_gene: TRBV9
j_gene: TRBJ2-1
abundance: once
CDR3aa: CASSVLERGGYNEQFF
CDR3nt: TGTGCCAGCAGCGTACTGGAGCGGGGGGGCTACAATGAGCAGTTCTTC

d_gene: TRBD1
v_gene: TRBV5-5
j_gene: TRBJ1-2
abundance: NA
CDR3aa: CASSLGGTGFNYGYTF
CDR3nt: TGTGCCAGCAGCTTGGGTGGGACAGGGTTTAACTATGGCTACACCTTC

d_gene: TRBD1
v_gene: TRBV5-4
j_gene: TRBJ1-2
abundance: NA
CDR3aa: CASSGTGRYGYTF
CDR3nt: TGTGCCAGCAGCGGGACAGGGCGGTATGGCTACACCTTC

d_gene: NA
v_gene: TRBV6-2/TRBV6-3
j_gene: TRBJ2-7
abundance: few
CDR3aa: CASSLSGEQYF
CDR3nt: TGTGCCAGCAGCCTCTCGGGCGAGCAGTACTTC

d_gene: NA
v_gene: TRBV21-1
j_gene: TRBJ1-3
abundance: NA
CDR3aa: CASSGRTGRKHTIYF
CDR3nt: TGTGCCAGCAGCGGTCGGACAGGGAGGAAACACACCATATATTTT

d_gene: NA
v_gene: TRBV19
j_gene: TRBJ2-1
abundance: few
CDR3aa: CASSSLWEASDNEQFF
CDR3nt: TGTGCCAGTAGTTCCCTTTGGGAGGCTTCGGACAATGAGCAGTTCTTC

d_gene: TRBD2
v_gene: TRBV11-2
j_gene: TRBJ2-7
abundance: NA
CDR3aa: CASSPGGGGEQYF
CDR3nt: TGTGCCAGCAGCCCTGGGGGGGGTGGCGAGCAGTACTTC

d_gene: NA
v_gene: TRBV11-3
j_gene: TRBJ2-3
abundance: NA
CDR3aa: CASSPTSTDTQYF
CDR3nt: TGTGCCAGCAGCCCGACTAGCACAGATACGCAGTATTTT

d_gene: NA
v_gene: TRBV10-2
j_gene: TRBJ1-3
abundance: NA
CDR3aa: CASTGLFGNTIYF
CDR3nt: TGCGCCAGTACAGGGTTATTTGGAAACACCATATATTTT

d_gene: TRBD1
v_gene: TRBV28
j_gene: TRBJ1-1
abundance: NA
CDR3aa: CASRRPGQGMDTEAFF
CDR3nt: TGTGCCAGCAGGAGGCCGGGACAGGGGATGGACACTGAAGCTTTCTTT

d_gene: NA
v_gene: TRBV27
j_gene: TRBJ2-1
abundance: NA
CDR3aa: CASSLLRGNEQFF
CDR3nt: TGTGCCAGCAGTTTATTGCGGGGCAATGAGCAGTTCTTC

d_gene: TRBD1
v_gene: TRBV4-2
j_gene: TRBJ1-6
abundance: NA
CDR3aa: CASSHSTPGQGKSPLHF
CDR3nt: TGTGCCAGCAGCCACTCAACCCCGGGACAGGGGAAATCACCCCTCCACTTT

d_gene: NA
v_gene: TRBV5-4
j_gene: TRBJ2-1
abundance: NA
CDR3aa: CASSHGSDDNEQFF
CDR3nt: TGTGCCAGCAGCCACGGGTCGGATGACAATGAGCAGTTCTTC

d_gene: TRBD1
v_gene: TRBV6-4
j_gene: TRBJ1-3
abundance: NA
CDR3aa: CASNRQGRPYSGNTIYF
CDR3nt: TGTGCCAGCAATAGACAGGGTAGACCCTACTCTGGAAACACCATATATTTT

d_gene: TRBD2
v_gene: TRBV6-2/TRBV6-3
j_gene: TRBJ2-5
abundance: once
CDR3aa: CASSYPASGGPGTETQYF
CDR3nt: TGTGCCAGCAGTTACCCGGCTAGCGGGGGCCCAGGGACAGAGACCCAGTACTTC

d_gene: TRBD2
v_gene: TRBV10-3
j_gene: TRBJ2-1
abundance: NA
CDR3aa: CAIRPRTSGYNEQFF
CDR3nt: TGTGCCATCCGACCTAGGACTAGCGGTTACAATGAGCAGTTCTTC

d_gene: TRBD1
v_gene: TRBV14
j_gene: TRBJ2-5
abundance: NA
CDR3aa: CASSQDPGQAAPQYF
CDR3nt: TGTGCCAGCAGCCAAGATCCGGGACAGGCTGCTCCCCAGTACTTC

d_gene: TRBD1
v_gene: TRBV18
j_gene: TRBJ1-1
abundance: NA
CDR3aa: CASSPRSLGTAFTEAFF
CDR3nt: TGTGCCAGCTCACCACGGTCTCTGGGGACAGCCTTCACTGAAGCTTTCTTT

d_gene: NA
v_gene: TRBV21-1
j_gene: TRBJ2-5
abundance: NA
CDR3aa: CASSKGTSGHQETQYF
CDR3nt: TGTGCCAGCAGCAAAGGGACTAGCGGGCACCAAGAGACCCAGTACTTC